Listed below are T cell receptor beta chains from one sample, sequenced in a study of radiotherapy plus CTLA-4 blockade in lung cancer. Profiling relied on immunoSEQ multiplex PCR, and the TCRdb table lists in-frame clones only, not all of them. Here the sample spans tens of thousands of clones, over 60% being singletons. Sequencing was performed on peripheral blood, taken from a patient treated with radiotherapy plus ipilimumab. These receptors were collected from a human donor with non-small cell lung cancer whose response to radiotherapy plus ipilimumab could not be evaluated. Both conserved end residues are part of each CDR3. The order of the fields is D gene, J gene, V gene, clone size, CDR3 protein, CDR3 DNA. A D gene is named only where the DNA matches it firmly. Only part of the rows carry a size: once, few, many, or a class if the clone is expanded.

- | TRBJ2-2 | TRBV28 | - | CASSVGGTPNTGELFF | TGTGCCAGCAGCGTAGGTGGGACACCGAACACCGGGGAGCTGTTTTTT
- | TRBJ2-7 | TRBV14 | - | CASSQGTRQGISYEQYF | TGTGCCAGCAGCCAGGGGACTAGACAGGGAATTTCCTACGAGCAGTACTTC
- | TRBJ1-3 | TRBV6-4 | few | CASSDPFGRASSGNTIYF | TGTGCCAGCAGTGACCCCTTCGGGAGGGCGAGCTCTGGAAACACCATATATTTT
TRBD2 | TRBJ2-3 | TRBV9 | - | CASSVGGLAGAGDTQYF | TGTGCCAGCAGCGTAGGGGGACTAGCGGGAGCGGGCGATACGCAGTATTTT
TRBD1 | TRBJ1-1 | TRBV7-2 | - | CASSLGTGGAEAFF | TGTGCCAGCAGCTTGGGGACAGGGGGTGCTGAAGCTTTCTTT
- | TRBJ1-2 | TRBV5-4 | - | CASSGAIDYGYTF | TGTGCCAGCAGTGGGGCCATCGACTATGGCTACACCTTC
- | TRBJ2-7 | TRBV4-1 | - | CASSQVAGASYEQYF | TGCGCCAGCAGCCAAGTGGCGGGGGCCTCCTACGAGCAGTACTTC
- | TRBJ1-5 | TRBV4-1 | medium-sized | CASSQEQGSNQPQHF | TGCGCCAGCAGCCAAGAACAGGGAAGCAATCAGCCCCAGCATTTT
- | TRBJ2-2 | TRBV2 | - | CASSDVSANTGELFF | TGTGCCAGCAGTGACGTATCCGCGAACACCGGGGAGCTGTTTTTT
- | TRBJ2-1 | TRBV6-5 | - | CASSPGTFEQFF | TGTGCCAGCAGTCCCGGGACTTTTGAGCAGTTCTTC
- | TRBJ1-4 | TRBV21-1 | few | CASSNRDRGSLRTNEKLFF | TGTGCCAGCAGCAACCGGGACAGGGGATCCCTTAGAACTAATGAAAAACTGTTTTTT
TRBD1 | TRBJ2-7 | TRBV5-1 | - | CASMRQGRNEQYF | TGCGCCAGCATGAGACAGGGAAGAAACGAGCAGTACTTC
- | TRBJ2-2 | TRBV7-8 | once | CASSLAVGRAGELFF | TGTGCCAGCAGCTTAGCAGTTGGTCGGGCCGGGGAGCTGTTTTTT
- | TRBJ2-5 | TRBV5-1 | - | CASSLEPGSGWETQYF | TGCGCCAGCAGCTTGGAACCCGGCAGCGGGTGGGAGACCCAGTACTTC
TRBD2 | TRBJ2-3 | TRBV30 | - | CAWSVSGRTSSTDTQYF | TGTGCCTGGAGTGTGAGCGGGAGGACATCTAGCACAGATACGCAGTATTTT
TRBD1 | TRBJ2-3 | TRBV30 | - | CAWSSDRQGSDTQYF | TGTGCCTGGAGTTCCGATCGACAGGGATCAGATACGCAGTATTTT
TRBD2 | TRBJ2-2 | TRBV6-1 | - | CASSRLAGGNGELFF | TGTGCCAGCAGTCGACTAGCGGGAGGGAACGGGGAGCTGTTTTTT
- | TRBJ1-2 | TRBV4-3 | - | CASSQDFAGGYTF | TGCGCCAGCAGCCAGGACTTTGCAGGTGGCTACACCTTC
- | TRBJ1-1 | TRBV7-8 | - | CASSSRVRYTEAFF | TGTGCCAGCAGCTCCAGGGTTAGGTACACTGAAGCTTTCTTT
TRBD2 | TRBJ2-7 | TRBV11-2 | - | CASSLGLAGGTSYEQYF | TGTGCCAGCAGCTTAGGTCTAGCGGGAGGGACCTCCTACGAGCAGTACTTC
- | TRBJ1-5 | TRBV6-5 | - | CASSYSRGFPQHF | TGTGCCAGCAGTTACTCGAGAGGGTTCCCCCAGCATTTT
- | TRBJ2-5 | TRBV9 | - | CASSARVARQETQYF | TGTGCCAGCAGCGCCAGGGTCGCACGCCAAGAGACCCAGTACTTC
TRBD2 | TRBJ2-1 | TRBV7-2 | - | CASRFLAGGVNEQFF | TGTGCCAGCAGATTTCTAGCGGGAGGGGTGAATGAGCAGTTCTTC
TRBD2 | TRBJ2-1 | TRBV6-5 | - | CASRRAGSSYNEQFF | TGTGCCAGCAGAAGAGCGGGGAGCTCCTACAATGAGCAGTTCTTC
- | TRBJ2-1 | TRBV6-6 | few | CASRPQAETPYNEQFF | TGTGCCAGCAGACCCCAAGCGGAAACGCCCTACAATGAGCAGTTCTTC
- | TRBJ2-3 | TRBV9 | - | CASSPVPRPSSTDTQYF | TGTGCCAGCAGCCCAGTCCCCAGGCCTTCTAGCACAGATACGCAGTATTTT
TRBD1 | TRBJ2-2 | TRBV25-1 | - | CASRLDRGSGELFF | TGTGCCAGCCGCCTCGACAGGGGTAGTGGGGAGCTGTTTTTT
- | TRBJ2-1 | TRBV29-1 | - | CSVEVAAPYNEQFF | TGCAGCGTTGAAGTAGCGGCACCATACAATGAGCAGTTCTTC
TRBD2 | TRBJ2-2 | TRBV4-1 | once | CASRAIRAGGKPGELFF | TGCGCCAGCAGAGCCATTAGGGCGGGAGGGAAACCCGGGGAGCTGTTTTTT
TRBD1 | TRBJ2-7 | TRBV7-2 | - | CASSWRGTGLSEQYF | TGTGCCAGCAGCTGGCGCGGGACAGGTCTCTCCGAGCAGTACTTC
TRBD2 | TRBJ2-1 | TRBV4-1 | - | CASRTGLAGDNEQFF | TGCGCCAGCAGGACGGGACTAGCGGGAGACAATGAGCAGTTCTTC
TRBD2 | TRBJ2-7 | TRBV7-2 | - | CASSALAGVGEQYF | TGTGCCAGCAGCGCCCTAGCGGGAGTCGGCGAGCAGTACTTC
TRBD1 | TRBJ2-4 | TRBV19 | - | CASSPPGTGSDIQYF | TGTGCCAGTAGTCCACCCGGGACAGGGAGTGACATTCAGTACTTC
TRBD1 | TRBJ1-1 | TRBV6-5 | - | CASRKQGANTEAFF | TGTGCCAGCAGGAAACAGGGGGCAAACACTGAAGCTTTCTTT
TRBD1 | TRBJ2-2 | TRBV6-1 | - | CASRQGTGELFF | TGTGCCAGTAGACAGGGCACCGGGGAGCTGTTTTTT
TRBD1 | TRBJ1-5 | TRBV19 | - | CASNLGQRSNQPQHF | TGTGCCAGTAATCTGGGACAGAGGAGCAATCAGCCCCAGCATTTT
TRBD1 | TRBJ2-7 | TRBV4-3 | - | CASQEAGTGGNEQYF | TGCGCCAGCCAAGAAGCCGGGACAGGGGGAAACGAGCAGTACTTC
TRBD2 | TRBJ2-1 | TRBV7-2 | - | CASSLGASGYNEQFF | TGTGCCAGCAGCTTAGGGGCTAGCGGATACAATGAGCAGTTCTTC
TRBD2 | TRBJ2-1 | TRBV11-3 | once | CASSHGRAGGHDEQFF | TGTGCCAGCAGCCATGGGAGAGCGGGAGGGCACGATGAGCAGTTCTTC
TRBD1 | TRBJ2-7 | TRBV6-5 | - | CAGRDSWSYEQYF | TGTGCCGGCCGGGACAGCTGGTCGTACGAGCAGTACTTC
- | TRBJ2-3 | TRBV5-6 | - | CASSLRLDRLTDTQYF | TGTGCCAGCAGCTTGAGGCTTGACAGGCTCACAGATACGCAGTATTTT
TRBD1 | TRBJ2-3 | TRBV7-2 | - | CASSTGGAGTDTQYF | TGTGCCAGCAGCACAGGGGGCGCCGGCACAGATACGCAGTATTTT
TRBD1 | TRBJ1-2 | TRBV2 | - | CASSGTGGVGYTF | TGTGCCAGCTCCGGGACAGGGGGGGTGGGCTACACCTTC
- | TRBJ2-5 | TRBV6-1 | - | CASSIIVGLGETQYF | TGTGCCAGCAGCATAATAGTCGGACTGGGAGAGACCCAGTACTTC
- | TRBJ2-7 | TRBV28 | - | CASSLVDSHYEQYF | TGTGCCAGCAGTTTGGTGGACAGTCACTACGAGCAGTACTTC
- | TRBJ1-1 | TRBV19 | - | CASRSSLGTEAFF | TGTGCCAGTCGGAGCTCCCTTGGCACTGAAGCTTTCTTT
TRBD1 | TRBJ1-1 | TRBV6-6 | few | CASSYSGGRTEAFF | TGTGCCAGCAGTTACTCAGGGGGCCGGACTGAAGCTTTCTTT
- | TRBJ1-5 | TRBV30 | - | CAWGEGRFQPQHF | TGTGCCTGGGGGGAGGGGAGGTTTCAGCCCCAGCATTTT